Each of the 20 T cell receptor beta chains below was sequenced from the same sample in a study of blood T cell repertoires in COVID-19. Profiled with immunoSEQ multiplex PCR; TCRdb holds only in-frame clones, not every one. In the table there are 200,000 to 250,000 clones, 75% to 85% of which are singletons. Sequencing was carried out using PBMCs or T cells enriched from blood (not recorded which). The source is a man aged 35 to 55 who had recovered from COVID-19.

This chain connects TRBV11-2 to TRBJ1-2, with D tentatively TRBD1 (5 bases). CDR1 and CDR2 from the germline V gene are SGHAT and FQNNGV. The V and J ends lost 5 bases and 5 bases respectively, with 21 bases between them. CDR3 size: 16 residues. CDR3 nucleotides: TGTGCCAGCAGCCCCACCCTACAGGCAGGCCCATATGGCTACACCTTC. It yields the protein CASSPTLQAGPYGYTF.

CDR3 sequence: CASSTRTGVVSNQPQHF. The CDR3 DNA reads TGTGCCAGTAGTACCCGGACAGGGGTCGTCAGCAATCAGCCCCAGCATTTT. The V gene is TRBV19, the J gene TRBJ1-5, with 9 bases matching TRBD1. The V and J ends lost 4 bases and 1 base, in that order; junction bases with no gene match: 8. The CDR3 covers 17 residues. CDR1 is LNHDA, CDR2 SQIVND, per germline (reference sequence).

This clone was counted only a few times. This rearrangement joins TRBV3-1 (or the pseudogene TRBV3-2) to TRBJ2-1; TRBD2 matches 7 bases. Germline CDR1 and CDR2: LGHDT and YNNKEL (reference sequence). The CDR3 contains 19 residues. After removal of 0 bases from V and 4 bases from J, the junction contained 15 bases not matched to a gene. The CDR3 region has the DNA TGTGCCAGCAGCCAAGATCCTGCTAGCGGAACCCATCCATACAATGAGCAGTTCTTC. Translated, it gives CASSQDPASGTHPYNEQFF.

The CDR3 sequence: CASSVEGGSVNTEAFF. The CDR3, as DNA: TGTGCCAGCAGCGTAGAGGGGGGGAGTGTAAACACTGAAGCTTTCTTT. This sequence joins TRBV9 and TRBJ1-1, with D maybe TRBD1 (6 bases). The CDR3 sequence is 16 residues long. Germline values: CDR1 SGDLS, CDR2 YYNGEE. Deletions cut 0 bases from V and 2 bases from J, with 14 bases between.

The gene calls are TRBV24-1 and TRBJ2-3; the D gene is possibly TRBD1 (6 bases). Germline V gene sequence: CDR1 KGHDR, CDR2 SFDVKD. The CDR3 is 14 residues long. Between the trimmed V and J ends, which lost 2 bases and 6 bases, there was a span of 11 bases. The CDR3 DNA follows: TGTGCCACCAGTGATTCCTCAAGGGGGGATACGCAGTATTTT. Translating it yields CATSDSSRGDTQYF.

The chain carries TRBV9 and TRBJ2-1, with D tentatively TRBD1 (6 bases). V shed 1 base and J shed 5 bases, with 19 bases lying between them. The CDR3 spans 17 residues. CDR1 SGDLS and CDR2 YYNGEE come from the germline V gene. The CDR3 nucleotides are TGTGCCAGCAGCGTACCCCAGGGGAAGGGTGGGGACAATGAGCAGTTCTTC. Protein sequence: CASSVPQGKGGDNEQFF.

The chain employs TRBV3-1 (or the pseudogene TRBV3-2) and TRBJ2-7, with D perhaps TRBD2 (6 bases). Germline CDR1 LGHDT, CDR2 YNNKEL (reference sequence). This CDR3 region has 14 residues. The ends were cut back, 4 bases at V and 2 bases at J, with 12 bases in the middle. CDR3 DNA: TGTGCCAGCAGCCTCGGGACTTATGCCTACGAGCAGTACTTC. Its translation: CASSLGTYAYEQYF.

The CDR3 is CASSVSTGSYNEQFF. CDR3 DNA: TGTGCCAGCAGCGTAAGTACGGGATCCTACAATGAGCAGTTCTTC. V usage is TRBV9 and J usage is TRBJ2-1; the D gene is possibly TRBD2 (5 bases). V lost 1 base, J lost 1 base, and 9 bases lay in between. This CDR3 spans 15 amino acids. CDR1 is SGDLS and CDR2 is YYNGEE in the germline V gene.

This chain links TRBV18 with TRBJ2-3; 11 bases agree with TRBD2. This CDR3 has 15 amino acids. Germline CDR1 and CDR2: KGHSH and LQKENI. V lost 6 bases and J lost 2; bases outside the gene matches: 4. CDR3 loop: CASSGTSGTTDTQYF. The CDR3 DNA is TGTGCCAGCTCCGGGACTAGCGGTACCACAGATACGCAGTATTTT.

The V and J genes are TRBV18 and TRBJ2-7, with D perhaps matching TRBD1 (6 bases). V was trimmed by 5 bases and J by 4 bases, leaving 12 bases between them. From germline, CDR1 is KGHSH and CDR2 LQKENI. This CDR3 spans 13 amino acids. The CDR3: CASSFRQEYEQYF. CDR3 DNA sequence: TGTGCCAGCTCATTTCGACAGGAGTACGAGCAGTACTTC. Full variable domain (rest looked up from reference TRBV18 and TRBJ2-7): NAGVMQNPRHLVRRRGQEARLRCSPMKGHSHVYWYRQLPEEGLKFMVYLQKENIIDESGMPKERFSAEFPKEGPSILRIQQVVRGDSAAYFCASSFRQEYEQYFGPGTRLTVT.

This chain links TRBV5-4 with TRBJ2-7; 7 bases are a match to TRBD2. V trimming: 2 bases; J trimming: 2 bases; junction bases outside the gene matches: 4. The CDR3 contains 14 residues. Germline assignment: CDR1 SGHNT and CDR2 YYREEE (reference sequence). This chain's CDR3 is CASSLASGTYEQYF. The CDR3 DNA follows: TGTGCCAGCAGCTTAGCTAGCGGAACCTACGAGCAGTACTTC. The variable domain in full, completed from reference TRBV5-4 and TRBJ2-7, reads ETGVTQSPTHLIKTRGQQVTLRCSSQSGHNTVSWYQQALGQGPQFIFQYYREEENGRGNFPPRFSGLQFPNYSSELNVNALELDDSALYLCASSLASGTYEQYFGPGTRLTVT.

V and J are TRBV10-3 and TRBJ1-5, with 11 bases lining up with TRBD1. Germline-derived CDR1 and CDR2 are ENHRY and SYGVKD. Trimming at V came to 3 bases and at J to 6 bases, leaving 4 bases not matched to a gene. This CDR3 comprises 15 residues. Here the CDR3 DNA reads TGTGCCATCAGTGACCGGGACAGGGGGATTCAGCCCCAGCATTTT. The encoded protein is CAISDRDRGIQPQHF.

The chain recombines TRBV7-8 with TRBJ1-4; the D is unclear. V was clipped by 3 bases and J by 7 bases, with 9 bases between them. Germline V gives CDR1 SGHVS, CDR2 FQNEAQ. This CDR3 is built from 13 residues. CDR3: CASSFRGSEKLFF. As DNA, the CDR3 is TGTGCCAGCAGCTTCCGGGGTAGTGAAAAACTGTTTTTT. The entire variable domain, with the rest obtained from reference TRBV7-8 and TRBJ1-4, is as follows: GAGVSQSPRYKVAKRGQDVALRCDPISGHVSLFWYQQALGQGPEFLTYFQNEAQLDKSGLPSDRFFAERPEGSVSTLKIQRTQQEDSAVYLCASSFRGSEKLFFGSGTQLSVL.

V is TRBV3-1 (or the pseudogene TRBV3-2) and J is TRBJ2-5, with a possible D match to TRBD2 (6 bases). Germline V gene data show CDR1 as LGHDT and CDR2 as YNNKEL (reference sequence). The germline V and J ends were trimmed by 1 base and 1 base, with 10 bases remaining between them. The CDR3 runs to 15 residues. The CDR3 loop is CASSQVAETQETQYF. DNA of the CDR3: TGTGCCAGCAGCCAAGTAGCGGAGACCCAAGAGACCCAGTACTTC.

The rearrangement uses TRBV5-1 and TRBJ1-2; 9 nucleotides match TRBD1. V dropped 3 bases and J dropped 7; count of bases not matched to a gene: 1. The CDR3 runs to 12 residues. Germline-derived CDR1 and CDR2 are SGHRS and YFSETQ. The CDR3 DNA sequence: TGCGCCAGCAGCTCGGACAGGGGTGGCTACACCTTC. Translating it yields CASSSDRGGYTF.

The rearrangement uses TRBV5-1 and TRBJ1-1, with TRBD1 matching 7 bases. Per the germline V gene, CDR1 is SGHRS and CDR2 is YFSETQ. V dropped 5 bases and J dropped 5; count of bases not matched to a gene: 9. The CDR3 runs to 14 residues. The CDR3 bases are TGCGCCAGCAGAGACGACAGGGATGGGACTGAAGCTTTCTTT. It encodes CASRDDRDGTEAFF.

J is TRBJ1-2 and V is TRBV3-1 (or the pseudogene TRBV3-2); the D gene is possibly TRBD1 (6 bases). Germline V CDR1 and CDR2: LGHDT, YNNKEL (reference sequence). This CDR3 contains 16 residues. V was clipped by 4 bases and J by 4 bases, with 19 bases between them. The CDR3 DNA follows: TGTGCCAGCAGCCCGGCTTTCCCGGACAGTAGCTATGGCTACACCTTC. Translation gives CASSPAFPDSSYGYTF.

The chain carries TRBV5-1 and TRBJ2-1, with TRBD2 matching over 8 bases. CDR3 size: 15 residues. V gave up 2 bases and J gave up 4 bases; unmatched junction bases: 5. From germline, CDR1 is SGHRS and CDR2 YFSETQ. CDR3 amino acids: CASSLGLAVYNEQFF. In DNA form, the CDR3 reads TGCGCCAGCAGCTTAGGACTAGCCGTGTACAATGAGCAGTTCTTC.

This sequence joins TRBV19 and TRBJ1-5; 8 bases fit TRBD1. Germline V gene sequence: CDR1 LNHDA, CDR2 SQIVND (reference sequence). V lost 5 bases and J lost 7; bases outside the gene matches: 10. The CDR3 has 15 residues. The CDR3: CASSPGGDRSQPQHF. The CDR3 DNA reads TGTGCCAGTAGTCCTGGCGGGGACAGGTCACAGCCCCAGCATTTT.

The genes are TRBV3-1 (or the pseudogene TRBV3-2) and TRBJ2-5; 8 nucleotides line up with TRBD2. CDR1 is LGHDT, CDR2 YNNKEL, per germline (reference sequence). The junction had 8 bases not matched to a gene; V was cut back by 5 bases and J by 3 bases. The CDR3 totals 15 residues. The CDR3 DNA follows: TGTGCCAGCAGCAACCGCGGGGGGCACAAAGAGACCCAGTACTTC. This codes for CASSNRGGHKETQYF.